Detailed here is one T cell receptor beta chain. Its antigen is unidentified. This entry comes from a study of CD8+ T cells in alopecia areata. Study conclusions and caveats: It was lesional scalp, especially alopecia totalis/universalis, that showed higher clonality than normal scalp.

Reverse transcribed after extraction, RNA yielded cDNA as the sequencing template. Assay: immunoSEQ multiplex PCR; the TCRdb copy retains only in-frame clones and omits some. The sample holds around 190,000 clones; 50% to 60% are singletons and the top ten take 0.69%. Treatment specified: oral pan-JAK inhibitor, 5-10 mg twice daily. Sorting separated CD4+ and CD8+ T cells out of PBMCs. V dropped 8 bases and J dropped 3; count of bases not matched to a gene: 6. The CDR3 sequence is 13 residues long. CDR1 and CDR2 from the germline V gene are SQVTM and ANQGSEA. The receptor was isolated from a human donor with alopecia areata. This rearrangement joins TRBV29-1 to TRBJ2-5; TRBD1 matches 10 bases. Sample: CD4+ T cells sorted from blood, taken at week 4, from a patient treated with tofacitinib. CDR3 nucleotide sequence: TGCAGCACCACCGGGACAGGGGAAGAGACCCAGTACTTC. Translated, it gives CSTTGTGEETQYF.